These T cell receptor beta chains were read from a single sample in a study of blood T cell repertoires in COVID-19. Sequencing was performed with immunoSEQ multiplex PCR; in TCRdb, only in-frame clones are kept and a portion is missing. The sample includes some 100,000 clones, more than 85% of them seen just once. Sequencing was carried out using peripheral blood. The receptors shown here come from a human donor with acute or convalescent COVID-19. The donor label of this sample is uncertain. Each CDR3 is given with its conserved first and last residue. Each record gives: CDR3 protein, CDR3 DNA, D gene, clone size, J gene, V gene. The D gene is left open where the match is weak. Only some rows state a clone size, as once, few, many or a class for expanded clones.

CASPPTSVNSYEQYF	TGTGCCAGTCCCCCTACTAGCGTTAACTCCTACGAGCAGTACTTC	TRBD2	.	TRBJ2-7	TRBV28
CASTHITIQGEAPNNSPLHF	TGTGCCAGCACCCATATTACGATCCAGGGGGAAGCTCCTAATAATTCACCCCTCCACTTT	TRBD1	.	TRBJ1-6	TRBV6-7
CASSLSRGSYNEQFF	TGTGCCAGCAGCTTGTCCAGGGGAAGCTACAATGAGCAGTTCTTC	.	.	TRBJ2-1	TRBV7-3
CASSLARQNTEAFF	TGTGCCAGCAGCTTAGCCAGGCAGAACACTGAAGCTTTCTTT	.	.	TRBJ1-1	TRBV11-2
CASSYPPGKRGFTDTQYF	TGTGCCAGCAGTTACCCTCCGGGGAAGCGGGGGTTCACAGATACGCAGTATTTT	TRBD2	.	TRBJ2-3	TRBV6-2/TRBV6-3
CATRETGTTYNEQFF	TGTGCCACCCGCGAGACAGGCACGACCTACAATGAGCAGTTCTTC	.	.	TRBJ2-1	TRBV15
CASSQDRPTKLINTEAFF	TGCGCCAGCAGCCAAGATCGTCCAACCAAACTGATTAACACTGAAGCTTTCTTT	.	.	TRBJ1-1	TRBV4-3
CASSIFGRTDGSNQPQHF	TGTGCCAGTAGTATTTTCGGGCGGACAGACGGTAGCAATCAGCCCCAGCATTTT	.	once	TRBJ1-5	TRBV19
CAIRIGIPGDTQYF	TGTGCCATCAGGATCGGAATCCCCGGGGATACGCAGTATTTT	.	.	TRBJ2-3	TRBV10-3
CASSLDHGASTDTQYF	TGTGCCAGCAGCTTAGATCATGGGGCTAGCACAGATACGCAGTATTTT	.	.	TRBJ2-3	TRBV7-2
CASSQDLKGLWETQYF	TGTGCCAGCAGCCAAGATTTGAAGGGGCTATGGGAGACCCAGTACTTC	.	few	TRBJ2-5	TRBV3-1/TRBV3-2
CASSLWGGAQDNEQFF	TGTGCCAGCAGTTTATGGGGGGGGGCCCAGGACAATGAGCAGTTCTTC	.	few	TRBJ2-1	TRBV27
CASSFPSSTNEKLFF	TGTGCCAGCAGCTTTCCTTCGTCAACTAATGAAAAACTGTTTTTT	.	.	TRBJ1-4	TRBV7-9
CASSLQRFIRDSPLHF	TGTGCCAGCAGCTTACAGAGATTTATCCGGGATTCACCCCTCCACTTT	.	.	TRBJ1-6	TRBV7-8
CASSPETGLAGGPAGELFF	TGCGCCAGCAGCCCAGAGACGGGACTAGCGGGGGGGCCTGCCGGGGAGCTGTTTTTT	TRBD2	.	TRBJ2-2	TRBV4-3
CASSQGLTGAITEAFF	TGTGCCAGCAGCCAAGGATTGACAGGGGCAATCACTGAAGCTTTCTTT	TRBD1	few	TRBJ1-1	TRBV4-2
CASSWTEVTEAFF	TGCGCCAGCAGCTGGACAGAGGTGACTGAAGCTTTCTTT	.	.	TRBJ1-1	TRBV5-1
CSGGTAADYGYTF	TGCAGCGGGGGGACAGCCGCTGACTATGGCTACACCTTC	TRBD1	.	TRBJ1-2	TRBV29-1
CASSLAVGGPLSGELFF	TGTGCCAGCAGCTTGGCCGTCGGGGGGCCGTTGTCCGGGGAGCTGTTTTTT	.	.	TRBJ2-2	TRBV5-8
CASSQYADRGGRNTEAFF	TGTGCCAGCAGCCAATATGCAGACAGGGGAGGTAGGAACACTGAAGCTTTCTTT	TRBD1	.	TRBJ1-1	TRBV16
CASSEGAYSNQPQHF	TGTGCCAGCAGTGAGGGGGCCTATAGCAATCAGCCCCAGCATTTT	.	.	TRBJ1-5	TRBV2
CASSLTGYTQYF	TGTGCCAGCAGCCTGACAGGCTATACGCAGTATTTT	.	.	TRBJ2-3	TRBV28
CASSPDGGQGYGYTF	TGTGCCAGCAGCCCTGACGGAGGTCAAGGCTATGGCTACACCTTC	.	.	TRBJ1-2	TRBV11-2
CASSAGADRKTYEQYF	TGTGCCAGCAGCGCCGGGGCAGACAGGAAGACCTACGAGCAGTACTTC	.	.	TRBJ2-7	TRBV7-2
CASSWDYLGAAFF	TGTGCCAGCAGCTGGGATTATTTGGGGGCAGCTTTCTTT	.	.	TRBJ1-1	TRBV5-4
CASSQVGQTEAFF	TGCGCCAGCAGCCAAGTGGGACAGACGGAAGCTTTCTTT	TRBD1	once	TRBJ1-1	TRBV4-1
CASQRLAGGGIVYEQYF	TGTGCCAGTCAAAGACTAGCGGGAGGCGGGATAGTCTACGAGCAGTACTTC	TRBD2	once	TRBJ2-7	TRBV19
CASSVKQSTTPLHF	TGTGCCAGCAGCGTAAAACAGTCTACGACACCCCTCCACTTT	.	.	TRBJ1-6	TRBV9
CASSSGVQPQHF	TGTGCCAGTAGTTCAGGGGTTCAGCCCCAGCATTTT	.	.	TRBJ1-5	TRBV19
CASSDSSGRALNEQFF	TGTGCCAGCAGTGACTCCAGCGGGAGGGCCCTCAATGAGCAGTTCTTC	TRBD2	.	TRBJ2-1	TRBV6-4
CASSSNRGSPLHF	TGTGCCAGCAGCTCGAACAGGGGTTCACCCCTCCACTTT	TRBD1	.	TRBJ1-6	TRBV7-3
CASSPTGPGYEQYF	TGTGCCAGCAGCCCGACAGGGCCCGGCTACGAGCAGTACTTC	TRBD1	.	TRBJ2-7	TRBV7-9
CASSHELAGVHEQFF	TGCGCCAGCAGCCATGAACTAGCGGGAGTCCATGAGCAGTTCTTC	TRBD2	.	TRBJ2-1	TRBV4-3
CASLRGGADYGYTF	TGTGCCAGCCTGAGGGGGGGGGCGGACTATGGCTACACCTTC	.	.	TRBJ1-2	TRBV28
CASSSWGTGEAGELFF	TGTGCCAGCAGTTCTTGGGGGACCGGGGAGGCCGGGGAGCTGTTTTTT	.	.	TRBJ2-2	TRBV6-2/TRBV6-3
CASSLSGVSYNEQFF	TGTGCCAGCAGCTTAAGCGGGGTCTCCTACAATGAGCAGTTCTTC	.	.	TRBJ2-1	TRBV7-3
CASSRTENEQFF	TGTGCCAGCAGCAGAACAGAGAATGAGCAGTTCTTC	.	.	TRBJ2-1	TRBV7-9
CASSLGGWSENTIYF	TGTGCCAGCAGCTTGGGGGGATGGAGTGAAAACACCATATATTTT	.	.	TRBJ1-3	TRBV7-9
CANTDEAFF	TGTGCCAACACAGATGAAGCTTTCTTT	.	.	TRBJ1-1	TRBV27
CASSLGQGKDSGYTF	TGTGCCAGCAGCTTAGGACAGGGGAAAGATTCTGGCTACACCTTC	TRBD1	.	TRBJ1-2	TRBV5-5
CASSQDMTGYYNEQFF	TGCGCCAGCAGCCAAGATATGACGGGGTACTACAATGAGCAGTTCTTC	.	.	TRBJ2-1	TRBV4-3
CASSSVQGTNYGYTF	TGTGCCAGCAGCTCAGTCCAGGGAACCAACTATGGCTACACCTTC	.	.	TRBJ1-2	TRBV7-8
CASSSGGPADTQYF	TGTGCCAGCAGCTCGGGGGGCCCGGCAGATACGCAGTATTTT	.	.	TRBJ2-3	TRBV7-2
CASSLLAGGPTDTQYF	TGTGCCAGCAGTTTATTGGCGGGAGGGCCCACAGATACGCAGTATTTT	TRBD2	.	TRBJ2-3	TRBV28
CASSPRTAGGETQYF	TGTGCCAGCTCACCACGAACAGCGGGGGGAGAGACCCAGTACTTC	TRBD2	.	TRBJ2-5	TRBV18